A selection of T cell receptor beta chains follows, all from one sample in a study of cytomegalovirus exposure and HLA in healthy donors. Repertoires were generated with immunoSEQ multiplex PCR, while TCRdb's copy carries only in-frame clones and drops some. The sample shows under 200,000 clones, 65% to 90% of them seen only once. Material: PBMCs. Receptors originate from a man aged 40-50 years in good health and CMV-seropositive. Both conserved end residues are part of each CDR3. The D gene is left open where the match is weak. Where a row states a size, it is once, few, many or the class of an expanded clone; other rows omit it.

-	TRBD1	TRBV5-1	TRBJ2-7	CASSLAGTGLSYEQYF	TGCGCCAGCAGCTTAGCTGGGACAGGGCTTTCCTACGAGCAGTACTTC
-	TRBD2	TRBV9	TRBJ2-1	CASSGLSGGTYNEQFF	TGTGCCAGCAGCGGGCTTAGCGGGGGGACCTACAATGAGCAGTTCTTC
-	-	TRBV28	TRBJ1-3	CASLSGNTIYF	TGTGCCAGCCTTTCTGGAAACACCATATATTTT
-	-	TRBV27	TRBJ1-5	CASSWGGRGNQPQHF	TGTGCCAGCAGTTGGGGGGGGCGCGGTAATCAGCCCCAGCATTTT
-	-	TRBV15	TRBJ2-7	CATSSGREVEQYF	TGTGCCACCAGCAGTGGCCGGGAAGTGGAGCAGTACTTC
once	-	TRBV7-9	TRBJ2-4	CASSLYGQTGAKNIQYF	TGTGCCAGCAGCTTATATGGCCAAACGGGAGCCAAAAACATTCAGTACTTC
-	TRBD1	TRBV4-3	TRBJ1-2	CASSQADRDNYGYTF	TGCGCCAGCAGCCAAGCGGACAGGGATAACTATGGCTACACCTTC
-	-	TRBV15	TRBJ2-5	CATSKRDSQETQYF	TGTGCCACCAGCAAGAGGGACTCCCAAGAGACCCAGTACTTC
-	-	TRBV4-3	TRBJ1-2	CASSPGGQEGYTF	TGCGCCAGCAGCCCTGGAGGTCAGGAAGGCTACACCTTC
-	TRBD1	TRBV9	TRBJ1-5	CASSGGTDQPQHF	TGTGCCAGCAGCGGAGGGACAGATCAGCCCCAGCATTTT
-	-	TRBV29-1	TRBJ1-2	CSVKVQVHPGGYTF	TGCAGCGTAAAAGTTCAGGTCCATCCCGGTGGCTACACCTTC
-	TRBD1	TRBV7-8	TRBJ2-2	CASSLGDSQFFTGELFF	TGTGCCAGCAGCTTAGGGGACAGTCAATTTTTCACCGGGGAGCTGTTTTTT
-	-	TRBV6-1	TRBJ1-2	CASSERQRKNYGYTF	TGTGCCAGCAGTGAAAGACAGAGAAAAAACTATGGCTACACCTTC
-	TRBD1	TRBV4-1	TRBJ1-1	CASSRDRGPTEAFF	TGCGCCAGCAGCCGCGACAGGGGGCCCACTGAAGCTTTCTTT
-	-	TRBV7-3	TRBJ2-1	CASSLTSAPGGEQFF	TGTGCCAGCAGCTTAACTAGCGCCCCCGGTGGTGAGCAGTTCTTC
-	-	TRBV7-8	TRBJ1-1	CASTPQDTEAFF	TGTGCCAGCACCCCTCAGGACACTGAAGCTTTCTTT
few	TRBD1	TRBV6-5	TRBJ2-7	CASTRQGRGGEQYF	TGTGCCAGCACGAGACAGGGGCGAGGGGGCGAGCAGTACTTC
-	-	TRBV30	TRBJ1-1	CAWSVSDTEAFF	TGTGCCTGGAGTGTATCGGACACTGAAGCTTTCTTT
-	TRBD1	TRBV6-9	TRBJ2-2	CASSPITGTGVGSTGELFF	TGTGCCAGCAGTCCTATAACCGGGACAGGGGTTGGTAGCACCGGGGAGCTGTTTTTT
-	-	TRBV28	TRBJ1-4	CASTLGGVTNEKLFF	TGTGCCAGCACCCTGGGGGGGGTAACTAATGAAAAACTGTTTTTT
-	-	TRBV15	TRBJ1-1	CATSRDLENRIAEAFF	TGTGCCACCAGCAGAGATTTAGAGAACAGAATCGCTGAAGCTTTCTTT
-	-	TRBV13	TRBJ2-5	CASSQDFQETQYF	TGTGCCAGCAGCCAGGACTTCCAAGAGACCCAGTACTTC
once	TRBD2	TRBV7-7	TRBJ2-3	CASSPQGRGGRGTDTQYF	TGTGCTAGCAGCCCCCAAGGGCGGGGGGGCCGTGGCACAGATACGCAGTATTTT
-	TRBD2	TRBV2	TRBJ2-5	CASRPRTSGGLETQYF	TGTGCCAGCAGACCTCGGACTAGCGGGGGGTTAGAGACCCAGTACTTC
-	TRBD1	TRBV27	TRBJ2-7	CASSLSDRVHEQYF	TGTGCCAGCAGTTTATCGGACAGGGTTCACGAGCAGTACTTC
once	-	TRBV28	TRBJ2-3	CASRGGGTDTQYF	TGTGCCAGCAGAGGGGGTGGCACAGATACGCAGTATTTT
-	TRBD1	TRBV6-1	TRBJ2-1	CASSRQGAGDEQFF	TGTGCCAGCAGCAGACAGGGGGCGGGTGATGAGCAGTTCTTC
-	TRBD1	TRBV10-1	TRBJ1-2	CATSYPGQYGYTF	TGCGCCACCTCGTATCCGGGACAGTATGGCTACACCTTC
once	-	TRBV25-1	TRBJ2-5	CASSDSGRETQYF	TGTGCCAGCAGCGATAGTGGGAGAGAGACCCAGTACTTC
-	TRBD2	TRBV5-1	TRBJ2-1	CASSLTQLAGGRNEQFF	TGCGCCAGCAGCTTGACCCAACTAGCGGGGGGGCGGAATGAGCAGTTCTTC
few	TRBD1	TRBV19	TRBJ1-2	CASSHDRAYGYTF	TGTGCCAGTAGCCATGACAGGGCCTATGGCTACACCTTC
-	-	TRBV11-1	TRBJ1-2	CASSLTGYGYTF	TGTGCCAGCAGCTTAACGGGGTACGGCTACACCTTC
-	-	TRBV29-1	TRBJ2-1	CSGNRVSYNEQFF	TGCAGCGGAAACAGGGTATCCTACAATGAGCAGTTCTTC
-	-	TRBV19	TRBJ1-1	CASSIRGAGTEAFF	TGTGCCAGTAGTATCCGGGGGGCTGGCACTGAAGCTTTCTTT
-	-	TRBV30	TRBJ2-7	CAWSVPRDRYEQYF	TGTGCCTGGAGTGTTCCCAGGGATCGCTACGAGCAGTACTTC
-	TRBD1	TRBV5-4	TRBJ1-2	CASSSRQGEFNGYTF	TGTGCCAGCAGCTCCCGACAGGGTGAATTTAATGGCTACACCTTC
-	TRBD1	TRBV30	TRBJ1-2	CAWRDPGTGAYGYTF	TGTGCCTGGAGGGACCCCGGGACAGGGGCTTATGGCTACACCTTC
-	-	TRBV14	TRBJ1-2	CASSPRGRLGDGFDYGYTF	TGTGCCAGCAGCCCTCGGGGGAGGCTTGGAGATGGGTTTGACTATGGCTACACCTTC
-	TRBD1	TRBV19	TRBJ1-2	CASRGQGSGYTF	TGTGCCAGTCGTGGACAGGGGTCTGGCTACACCTTC
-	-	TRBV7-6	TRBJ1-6	CASSSQGRGGNSPLHF	TGTGCCAGCAGCTCTCAAGGCCGGGGGGGCAATTCACCCCTCCACTTT
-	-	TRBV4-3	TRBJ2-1	CASSQVIYNEQFF	TGCGCCAGCAGCCAAGTCATCTACAATGAGCAGTTCTTC
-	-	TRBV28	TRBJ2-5	CASSLRQETQYF	TGTGCCAGCAGCCTCCGCCAAGAGACCCAGTACTTC
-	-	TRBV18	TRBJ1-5	CASSPVEGQPQHF	TGTGCCAGCTCACCGGTCGAGGGCCAGCCCCAGCATTTT
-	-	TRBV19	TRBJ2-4	CASIAVAGLAKNIQYF	TGTGCCAGTATAGCGGTGGCAGGACTAGCCAAAAACATTCAGTACTTC
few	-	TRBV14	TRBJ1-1	CASSQDRRTGAFF	TGTGCCAGCAGCCAAGATCGGCGGACTGGGGCTTTCTTT
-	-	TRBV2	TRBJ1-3	CASRQQGIKGNTIYF	TGTGCCAGCAGACAACAGGGTATCAAAGGAAACACCATATATTTT
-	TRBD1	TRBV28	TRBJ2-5	CASSGQGHGETQYF	TGTGCCAGCAGCGGACAGGGACACGGGGAGACCCAGTACTTC
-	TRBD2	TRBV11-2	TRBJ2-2	CASSLGTSGRDRELFF	TGTGCCAGCAGCCTCGGGACTAGCGGGAGGGACCGGGAGCTGTTTTTT
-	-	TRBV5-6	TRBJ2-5	CASSYGQSGLETQYF	TGTGCCAGCAGCTATGGACAGTCAGGTCTGGAGACCCAGTACTTC
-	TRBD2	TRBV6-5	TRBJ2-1	CASRTLAGAKQFF	TGTGCCAGCAGGACATTAGCGGGGGCTAAGCAGTTCTTC
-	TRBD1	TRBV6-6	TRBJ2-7	CASGDRGRSYEQYF	TGTGCCAGCGGAGACAGGGGGAGATCCTACGAGCAGTACTTC
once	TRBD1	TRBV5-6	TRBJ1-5	CASSSIRDRNSNQPQHF	TGTGCCAGCAGCTCTATAAGGGACAGAAATAGCAATCAGCCCCAGCATTTT
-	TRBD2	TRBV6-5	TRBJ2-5	CASSYRLLAGETQYF	TGTGCCAGCAGTTACCGCTTACTAGCGGGGGAGACCCAGTACTTC
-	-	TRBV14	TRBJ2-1	CASSQDSEGWYEQFF	TGTGCCAGCAGCCAAGATTCGGAGGGGTGGTATGAGCAGTTCTTC
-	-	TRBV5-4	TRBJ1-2	CASSFFGGTNYGYTF	TGTGCCAGCAGCTTTTTCGGGGGGACTAACTATGGCTACACCTTC
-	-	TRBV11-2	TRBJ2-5	CASSPWAGGRETQYF	TGTGCCAGCAGCCCGTGGGCCGGTGGCCGGGAGACCCAGTACTTC
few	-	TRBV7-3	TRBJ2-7	CASSLSDRSYEQYF	TGTGCCAGCAGCTTAAGCGACAGGTCCTACGAGCAGTACTTC
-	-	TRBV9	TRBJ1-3	CASSLLVSENTIYF	TGTGCCAGCAGCCTTTTAGTAAGTGAAAACACCATATATTTT
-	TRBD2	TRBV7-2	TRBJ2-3	CASSTTSGGAGDTQYF	TGTGCCAGCAGCACCACTAGCGGGGGGGCTGGAGATACGCAGTATTTT
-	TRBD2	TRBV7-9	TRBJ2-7	CASSFLAGLGEQYF	TGTGCCAGCAGCTTCCTAGCGGGCCTGGGTGAGCAGTACTTC